The rows below give T cell receptor beta chains drawn from one sample of a study of cytomegalovirus exposure and HLA in healthy donors. Repertoires were generated with immunoSEQ multiplex PCR, while TCRdb's copy carries only in-frame clones and drops some. Seen here are 160,000 or so clones, around 80% observed once, and the top ten hold less than 2%. Sequencing input: PBMCs. The receptors here all came from a man aged 40-55 years in good health and CMV-seronegative. CDR3s include the opening cysteine and the closing phenylalanine or tryptophan. D genes are given only for firm matches. Clone size appears in some rows only: once, few, many, or a class for an expanded clone.

V gene	clone size	D gene	J gene	CDR3 DNA	CDR3 protein
TRBV27	few	TRBD2	TRBJ2-7	TGTGCCAGCAGTTTAGGGCTAGCGGGAGACGAGCAGTACTTC	CASSLGLAGDEQYF
TRBV13	.	.	TRBJ2-7	TGTGCCAGCAGCTCCCGGGACTCAATCTACGAGCAGTACTTC	CASSSRDSIYEQYF
TRBV9	.	.	TRBJ2-7	TGTGCCAGCAGCGTAGTGGACATTACCTACGAGCAGTACTTC	CASSVVDITYEQYF
TRBV6-5	.	TRBD1	TRBJ1-1	TGTGCCAGCAGAACGGGGGACAGCAGAAGCACTGAAGCTTTCTTT	CASRTGDSRSTEAFF
TRBV18	.	TRBD1	TRBJ1-1	TGTGCCAGCTCCCTGGGGACAGCGAACACTGAAGCTTTCTTT	CASSLGTANTEAFF
TRBV29-1	once	TRBD2	TRBJ2-5	TGCAGCGTTGACAGCGGGAGGGGGCCAGAGACCCAGTACTTC	CSVDSGRGPETQYF
TRBV6-5	.	TRBD1	TRBJ1-1	TGTGCCAGCATCAGACAGGGGATAGGTGAAGCTTTCTTT	CASIRQGIGEAFF
TRBV5-1	.	TRBD1	TRBJ2-7	TGCGCCAGCAGCTTCACCGGGACAGGGGGCGACGAGCAGTACTTC	CASSFTGTGGDEQYF
TRBV5-1	.	.	TRBJ2-7	TGCGCCAGCAGCTTGGAGGGCGGGACGATGGAGGTGCAGTACTTC	CASSLEGGTMEVQYF
TRBV7-8	.	TRBD1	TRBJ2-5	TGTGCCAGCAGCCCTCGGACAGGGGAGACCCAGTACTTC	CASSPRTGETQYF
TRBV7-2	.	TRBD1	TRBJ1-2	TGTGCCAGCAGCTCGCCGGGACAGAGGAGCTATGGCTACACCTTC	CASSSPGQRSYGYTF
TRBV7-2	.	.	TRBJ2-2	TGTGCCAGCAGCTTAGTCCTAAGCTTCGGGGAGCTGTTTTTT	CASSLVLSFGELFF
TRBV19	.	.	TRBJ2-1	TGTGCCAGTAGTATATTTGGGGGGACCTACAATGAGCAGTTCTTC	CASSIFGGTYNEQFF
TRBV7-9	.	TRBD1	TRBJ2-3	TGTGCCAGCAGCGATGACAGGGGCACTAGCACAGATACGCAGTATTTT	CASSDDRGTSTDTQYF
TRBV19	.	.	TRBJ1-1	TGTGCCAGTAGTCTTGGGGAGGGCACTGAAGCTTTCTTT	CASSLGEGTEAFF
TRBV6-6	.	.	TRBJ1-4	TGTGCCAGCAGGCGACTTGCAACTAATGAAAAACTGTTTTTT	CASRRLATNEKLFF
TRBV18	.	TRBD2	TRBJ2-7	TGTGCCAGCTCACCAGGGCTAGCGGGAGGCTACGAGCAGTACTTC	CASSPGLAGGYEQYF
TRBV28	.	TRBD1	TRBJ1-2	TGTGCCAGCAGCCCTATCTCCGGGACAGCTAACTATGGCTACACCTTC	CASSPISGTANYGYTF
TRBV10-3	few	TRBD2	TRBJ2-3	TGTGCCATCAGTACTAGCGGGGCAAGCACAGATACGCAGTATTTT	CAISTSGASTDTQYF
TRBV28	.	.	TRBJ1-1	TGTGCCAGCAGCCTCCCACCAAGGGGCACGGACACTGAAGCTTTCTTT	CASSLPPRGTDTEAFF
TRBV7-2	.	TRBD1	TRBJ1-1	TGTGCCAGCAGCCTCTCCGGGACAGGGGTGAACACTGAAGCTTTCTTT	CASSLSGTGVNTEAFF
TRBV5-1	once	TRBD2	TRBJ2-3	TGCGCCAGCAGCTTACAGCGGGAGTACACAGATACGCAGTATTTT	CASSLQREYTDTQYF
TRBV6-4	few	TRBD1	TRBJ1-4	TGTGCCAGCAGTAGCGGGACAGGGGCTAATGAAAAACTGTTTTTT	CASSSGTGANEKLFF
TRBV15	.	.	TRBJ1-1	TGTGCCACCAGCAGTGCTACCCTCAGGAACCGGGCTTTCTTT	CATSSATLRNRAFF
TRBV6-5	.	.	TRBJ1-2	TGTGCCAGCACGAAAGGGGGTTCGCACTATGGCTACACCTTC	CASTKGGSHYGYTF
TRBV14	.	.	TRBJ1-3	TGTGCCAGCAGCCAAAAAGCAAACACCATATATTTT	CASSQKANTIYF
TRBV27	.	TRBD1	TRBJ2-7	TGTGCCAGCAGCTTAAACAGGGGGGCCTACGAGCAGTACTTC	CASSLNRGAYEQYF
TRBV6-5	.	.	TRBJ2-7	TGTGCCAGCAGTTACGAGCGGCTCACCGAGCAGTACTTC	CASSYERLTEQYF
TRBV5-5	.	.	TRBJ2-2	TGTGCCAGCAGCTGGTTTATGGGGCAGAACACCGGGGAGCTGTTTTTT	CASSWFMGQNTGELFF
TRBV7-9	.	.	TRBJ1-2	TGTGCCAGCAGCGGGCCAGTGGGAGGAATCAACTATGGCTACACCTTC	CASSGPVGGINYGYTF
TRBV19	.	.	TRBJ2-6	TGTGCCAGTAGAAGGACAGCCAATTCGGGGGCCAACGTCCTGACTTTC	CASRRTANSGANVLTF
TRBV18	.	.	TRBJ1-4	TGTGCCAGCTCACCGGGAGTTAATGAAAAACTGTTTTTT	CASSPGVNEKLFF
TRBV7-8	.	TRBD2	TRBJ2-3	TGTGCCAGCAGCTTAGCGCAGGCTAGCGGGAGTCTAACAGATACGCAGTATTTT	CASSLAQASGSLTDTQYF
TRBV29-1	.	TRBD2	TRBJ2-1	TGCAGCGTTGAACCGGGACTAGCGGCCAATACTTACTCCTACAATGAGCAGTTCTTC	CSVEPGLAANTYSYNEQFF
TRBV7-3	once	.	TRBJ1-3	TGTGCCAGCAGCTTAGGGGGGAGTGGAAACACCATATATTTT	CASSLGGSGNTIYF
TRBV5-4	.	TRBD1	TRBJ2-5	TGTGCCAGCAGCTTTCCCGACAGGGAAGAGACCCAGTACTTC	CASSFPDREETQYF
TRBV27	.	TRBD1	TRBJ1-2	TGTGCCAGCAGGCTACAGGGGAACTATGGCTACACCTTC	CASRLQGNYGYTF
TRBV6-5	.	TRBD2	TRBJ2-1	TGTGCCAGCAGTGGGGCTAGCGGGAGCCATGAGCAGTTCTTC	CASSGASGSHEQFF
TRBV28	.	TRBD1	TRBJ1-6	TGTGCCAGCAGGGGGACAGGCGATAATTCACCCCTCCACTTT	CASRGTGDNSPLHF
TRBV7-9	.	.	TRBJ1-2	TGTGCCAGCAGCTTTGTGACACCTAACTATGGCTACACCTTC	CASSFVTPNYGYTF
TRBV6-6	.	.	TRBJ2-2	TGTGCCAGCAGTCAGCGACAACCCGCGGGGACCGGGGAGCTGTTTTTT	CASSQRQPAGTGELFF
TRBV6-5	once	TRBD1	TRBJ1-1	TGTGCCAGCAGTCGACAGGGGGCGGTTGAAGCTTTCTTT	CASSRQGAVEAFF
TRBV7-8	once	.	TRBJ1-3	TGTGCCAGCAGGGACCAATGGGGGGGAGACACCATATATTTT	CASRDQWGGDTIYF
TRBV9	.	.	TRBJ1-1	TGTGCCAGCAGCGTAGTTGTCAGGGGCGACACTGAAGCTTTCTTT	CASSVVVRGDTEAFF
TRBV7-8	.	TRBD1	TRBJ1-2	TGTGCCAGCAGCTTAGCGGGGACAGCCTCGGGGGGCTACACCTTC	CASSLAGTASGGYTF
TRBV5-4	.	.	TRBJ2-2	TGTGCCAGCAGCCGGGGGTACACGGGGGAGCTGTTTTTT	CASSRGYTGELFF
TRBV27	.	TRBD1	TRBJ1-2	TGTGCCAGCAGTGGACAGGGGGGATATCCCTATGGCTACACCTTC	CASSGQGGYPYGYTF
TRBV11-2	.	TRBD2	TRBJ2-7	TGTGCCAGCAGCTTGGGGGGGGGCTACGAGCAGTACTTC	CASSLGGGYEQYF
TRBV28	.	.	TRBJ1-5	TGTGCCAGCAGTTTTACCCCCCCCCGAGGTGATCAGCCCCAGCATTTT	CASSFTPPRGDQPQHF
TRBV29-1	.	.	TRBJ2-7	TGCAGCGTTGTTTCTCCAGGGCTCTACGAGCAGTACTTC	CSVVSPGLYEQYF
TRBV11-1	.	.	TRBJ1-1	TGTGCCAGCAGCTTGGCAGGGGCCCCGTCGTGGACTGAAGCTTTCTTT	CASSLAGAPSWTEAFF